This TCR beta chain was sequenced in a study of blood T cells in healthy people across ages. The count of this clonotype is one. Primed by a sample-barcoded 5' primer and a J-beta primer mix, a second PCR proceeded for about 6 to 12 cycles. TCRdb re-analysed the 5' RACE reads in MiXCR, keeping a single row per CDR3 protein. Here the sample spans about 1.4 million distinct CDR3 sequences, approximately 59% being singletons. Per the germline V gene, CDR1 is MNHEY and CDR2 is SVGEGT. V lost 6 bases and J lost 5, with 17 bases in between. The CDR3 totals 14 residues. The sequence was collected from a man aged 18-30 years in good health. V is TRBV6-2 or TRBV6-3 and J is TRBJ2-7; D is perhaps TRBD1 (6 bases). The specimen was blood. The CDR3 sequence: CASSPQGRSHEQYF. CDR3 DNA: TGTGCCAGCAGCCCACAGGGCAGATCACACGAGCAGTACTTC.